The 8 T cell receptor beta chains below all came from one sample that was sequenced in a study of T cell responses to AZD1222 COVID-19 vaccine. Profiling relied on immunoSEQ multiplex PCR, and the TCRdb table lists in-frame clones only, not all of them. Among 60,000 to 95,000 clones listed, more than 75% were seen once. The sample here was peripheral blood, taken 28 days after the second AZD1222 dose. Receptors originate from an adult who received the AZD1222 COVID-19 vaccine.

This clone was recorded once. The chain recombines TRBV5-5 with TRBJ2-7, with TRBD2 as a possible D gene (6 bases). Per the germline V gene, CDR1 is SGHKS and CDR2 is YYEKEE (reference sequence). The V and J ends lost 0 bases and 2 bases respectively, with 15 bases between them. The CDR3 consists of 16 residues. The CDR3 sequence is CASSLGQGRGTYEQYF. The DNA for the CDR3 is TGTGCCAGCAGCTTGGGTCAAGGGCGGGGCACCTACGAGCAGTACTTC.

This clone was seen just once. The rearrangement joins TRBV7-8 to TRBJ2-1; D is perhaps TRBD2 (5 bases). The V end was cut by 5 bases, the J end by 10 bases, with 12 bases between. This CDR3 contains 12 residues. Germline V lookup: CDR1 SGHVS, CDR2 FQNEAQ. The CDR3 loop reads CASSAARGEQFF. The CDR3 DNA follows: TGTGCCAGCAGCGCGGCTCGCGGGGAGCAGTTCTTC.

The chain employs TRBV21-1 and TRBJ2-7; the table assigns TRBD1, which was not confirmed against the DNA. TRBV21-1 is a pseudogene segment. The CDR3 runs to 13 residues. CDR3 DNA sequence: TGTGCCAGCAGCCAATGGGCTGCCTACGAGCAGTACTTC. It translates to CASSQWAAYEQYF.

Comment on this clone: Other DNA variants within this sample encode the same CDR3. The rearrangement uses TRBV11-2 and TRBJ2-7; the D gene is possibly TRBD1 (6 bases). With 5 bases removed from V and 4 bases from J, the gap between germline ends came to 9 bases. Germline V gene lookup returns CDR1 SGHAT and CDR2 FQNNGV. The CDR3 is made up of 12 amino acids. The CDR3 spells CASSAQGYEQYF. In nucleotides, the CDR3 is TGTGCCAGCAGCGCACAGGGTTACGAGCAGTACTTC.

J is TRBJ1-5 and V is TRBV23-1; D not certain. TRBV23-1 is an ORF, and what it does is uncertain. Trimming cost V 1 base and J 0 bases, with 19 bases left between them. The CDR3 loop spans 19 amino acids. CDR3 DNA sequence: TGCGCCAGCAGTCAATATAGGGCGCTATGCCCTTATAGCAATCAGCCCCAGCATTTT. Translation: CASSQYRALCPYSNQPQHF.

For the CDR3, the DNA is TGTGCCAGCAGTTCGGGGACAGACCTTAGCAATCAGCCCCAGCATTTT. Its translation is CASSSGTDLSNQPQHF. V usage is TRBV27 and J usage is TRBJ1-5; 7 bases map to TRBD1. The CDR3 loop spans 16 amino acids. Per germline, CDR1 MNHEY and CDR2 SMNVEV (reference sequence). The V segment lost 4 bases and the J segment 0 bases; nucleotides outside the gene matches: 6.

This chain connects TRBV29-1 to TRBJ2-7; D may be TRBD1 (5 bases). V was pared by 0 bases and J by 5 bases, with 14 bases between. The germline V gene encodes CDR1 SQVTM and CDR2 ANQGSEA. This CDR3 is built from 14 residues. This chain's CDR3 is CSVEDESRADEQYF. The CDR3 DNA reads TGCAGCGTTGAAGATGAGAGCAGGGCCGACGAGCAGTACTTC.

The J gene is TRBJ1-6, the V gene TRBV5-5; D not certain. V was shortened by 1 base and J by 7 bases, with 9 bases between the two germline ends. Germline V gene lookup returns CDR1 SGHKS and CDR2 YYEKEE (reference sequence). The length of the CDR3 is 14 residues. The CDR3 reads CASSLQGNNSPLHF. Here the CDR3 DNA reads TGTGCCAGCAGCTTGCAAGGGAACAATTCACCCCTCCACTTT.